What follows describes a single T cell receptor (beta chain). TCRdb re-analysed the 5' RACE reads in MiXCR, keeping a single row per CDR3 protein. The table has about 100,000 distinct CDR3 sequences, around 5.5% seen once; the top ten hold 12%. The sample originates from a study of identical twins. With V trimmed by 0 bases and J by 4 bases, 7 bases remained unmatched. The CDR3 contains 16 residues. From germline, CDR1 is SGHAT and CDR2 FQNNGV. The chain is built from TRBV11-2 and TRBJ2-3, with 7 bases aligning to TRBD1. The receptor was derived from a woman between 50 and 59 years old in good health. Sequencing was performed on memory T cells sorted from blood. The CDR3 DNA sequence: TGTGCCAGCAGCTTAGAGCGGACAGGCAGGGCAGATACGCAGTATTTT. Protein product: CASSLERTGRADTQYF.